The subject of this entry is one TCR beta chain. The record originates from a study of blood T cell repertoires in COVID-19. In the study overall: Collection of acute and convalescent COVID-19 samples took place in the United States, Italy and Spain. The cDNA or gDNA used as material had been derived from T cells, B-cell-depleted T cells, or PBMCs.

Clones were read by immunoSEQ multiplex PCR, and TCRdb kept only the in-frame ones, dropping some. This sample has approximately 200,000 clones, with more than 75% found just once. Allocation to cohorts depended on clinical history reported by the participants. This clonotype originated in a young man in a cohort exposed to, infected with or recovered from COVID-19 (not recorded which). What was sequenced was PBMCs or T cells enriched from blood (not recorded which).

CDR3: CASSLVRTAMNTEAFF. CDR3 DNA sequence: TGTGCCAGCAGCTTAGTGAGGACAGCTATGAACACTGAAGCTTTCTTT. This chain uses TRBV11-2 with TRBJ1-1, with a possible D match to TRBD1 (6 bases). Trimming took 1 base from V and 0 from J, leaving 12 bases between them. There are 16 residues in the CDR3. Germline V gene lookup returns CDR1 SGHAT and CDR2 FQNNGV.